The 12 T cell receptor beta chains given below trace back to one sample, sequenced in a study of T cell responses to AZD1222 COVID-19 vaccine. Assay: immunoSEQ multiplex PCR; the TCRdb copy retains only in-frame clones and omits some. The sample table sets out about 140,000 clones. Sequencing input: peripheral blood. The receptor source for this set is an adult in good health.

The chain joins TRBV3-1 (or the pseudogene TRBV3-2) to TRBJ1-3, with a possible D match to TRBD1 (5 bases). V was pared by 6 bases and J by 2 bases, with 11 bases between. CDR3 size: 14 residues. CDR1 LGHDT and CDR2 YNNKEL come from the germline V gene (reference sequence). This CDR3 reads CASSTWGAGNTIYF. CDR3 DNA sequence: TGTGCCAGCAGTACGTGGGGGGCTGGAAACACCATATATTTT.

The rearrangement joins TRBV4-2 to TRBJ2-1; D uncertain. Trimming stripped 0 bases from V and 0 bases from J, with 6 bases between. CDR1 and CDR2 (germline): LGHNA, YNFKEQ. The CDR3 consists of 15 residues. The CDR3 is CASSQDPSSYNEQFF. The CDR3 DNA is TGTGCCAGCAGCCAAGACCCGAGCTCCTACAATGAGCAGTTCTTC.

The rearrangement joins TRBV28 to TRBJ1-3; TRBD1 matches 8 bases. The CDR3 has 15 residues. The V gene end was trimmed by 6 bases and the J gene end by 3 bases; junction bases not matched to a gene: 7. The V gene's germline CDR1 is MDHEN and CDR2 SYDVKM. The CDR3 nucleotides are TGTGCCAGCAGACCTCAGGGGGCCAATGGAAACACCATATATTTT. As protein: CASRPQGANGNTIYF.

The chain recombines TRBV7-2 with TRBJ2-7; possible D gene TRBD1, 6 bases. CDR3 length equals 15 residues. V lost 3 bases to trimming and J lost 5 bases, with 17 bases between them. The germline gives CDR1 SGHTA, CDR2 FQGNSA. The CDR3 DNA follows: TGTGCCAGCAGCTTCATAGGGGGAGTCGGCAACGAGCAGTACTTC. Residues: CASSFIGGVGNEQYF.

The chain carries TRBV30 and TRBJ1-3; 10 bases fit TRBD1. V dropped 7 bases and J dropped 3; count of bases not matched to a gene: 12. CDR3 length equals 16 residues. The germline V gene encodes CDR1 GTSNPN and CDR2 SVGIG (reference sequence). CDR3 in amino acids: CAFGPGQGVFGNTIYF. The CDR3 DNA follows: TGTGCCTTTGGGCCCGGACAGGGGGTCTTTGGAAACACCATATATTTT. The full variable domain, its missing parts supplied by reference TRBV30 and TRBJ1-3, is SQTIHQWPATLVQPVGSPLSLECTVEGTSNPNLYWYRQAAGRGLQLLFYSVGIGQISSEVPQNLSASRPQDRQFILSSKKLLLSDSGFYLCAFGPGQGVFGNTIYFGEGSWLTVV.

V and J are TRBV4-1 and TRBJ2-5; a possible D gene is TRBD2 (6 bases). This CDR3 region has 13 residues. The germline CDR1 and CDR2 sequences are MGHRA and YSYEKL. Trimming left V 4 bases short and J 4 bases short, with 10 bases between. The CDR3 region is CASSLVGGETQYF. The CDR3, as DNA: TGCGCCAGCAGCCTCGTGGGGGGAGAGACCCAGTACTTC.

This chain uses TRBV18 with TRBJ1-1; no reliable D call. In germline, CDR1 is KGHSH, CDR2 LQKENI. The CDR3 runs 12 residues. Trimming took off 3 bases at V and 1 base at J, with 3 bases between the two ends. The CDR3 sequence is CASSPTNTEAFF. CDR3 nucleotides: TGTGCCAGCTCACCCACGAACACTGAAGCTTTCTTT.

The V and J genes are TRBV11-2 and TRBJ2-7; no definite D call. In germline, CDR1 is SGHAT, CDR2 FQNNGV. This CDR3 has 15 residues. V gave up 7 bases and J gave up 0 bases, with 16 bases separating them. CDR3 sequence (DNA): TGTGCCAGCACCCCGGGCGCCCGAAACTCCTACGAGCAGTACTTC. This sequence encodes CASTPGARNSYEQYF.

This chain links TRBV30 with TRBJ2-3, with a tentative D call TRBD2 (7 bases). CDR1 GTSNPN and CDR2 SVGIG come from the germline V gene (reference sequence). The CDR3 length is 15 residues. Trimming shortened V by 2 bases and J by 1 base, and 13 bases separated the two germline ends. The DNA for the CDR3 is TGTGCCTGGAGTCGGGGCGGGGGCCGCACAGATACGCAGTATTTT. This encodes CAWSRGGGRTDTQYF.

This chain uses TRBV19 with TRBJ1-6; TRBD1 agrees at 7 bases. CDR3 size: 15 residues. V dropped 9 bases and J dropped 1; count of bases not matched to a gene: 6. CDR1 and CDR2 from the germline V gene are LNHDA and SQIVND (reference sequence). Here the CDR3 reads CASATGPSYNSPLHF. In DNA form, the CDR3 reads TGTGCCAGCGCGACAGGGCCATCCTATAATTCACCCCTCCACTTT.

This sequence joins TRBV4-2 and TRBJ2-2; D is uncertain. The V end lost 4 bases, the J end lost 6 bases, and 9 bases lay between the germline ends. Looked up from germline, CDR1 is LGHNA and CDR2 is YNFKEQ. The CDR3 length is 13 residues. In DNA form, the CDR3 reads TGTGCCAGCAGCCGAAGGCAGTCCGGGGAGCTGTTTTTT. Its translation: CASSRRQSGELFF.

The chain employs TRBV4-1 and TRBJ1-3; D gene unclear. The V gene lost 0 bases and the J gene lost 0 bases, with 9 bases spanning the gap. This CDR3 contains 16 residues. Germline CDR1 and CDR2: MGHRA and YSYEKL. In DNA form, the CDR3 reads TGCGCCAGCAGCCAAGAGCGAAGGGTCTCTGGAAACACCATATATTTT. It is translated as CASSQERRVSGNTIYF.